These T cell receptor beta chains were read from a single sample in a study of shared clonotypes between healthy human individuals. Sequenced by immunoSEQ multiplex PCR; TCRdb stores in-frame clones only, minus some. The table lists over a million clones, under 80% of them singletons, with approximately 1.5% in the top ten. The sample consisted of memory CD4+ T cells sorted from blood. The receptors here all came from a man younger than 30 in good health. Each CDR3 is given with its conserved first and last residue. D genes are given only for firm matches. Size values are once, few and many counts, or a class for expanded clones, and some rows have none.

abundance: .; d_gene: TRBD1; v_gene: TRBV6-1; j_gene: TRBJ2-7; CDR3aa: CASTWGQGMAEQYF; CDR3nt: TGTGCCAGCACCTGGGGACAGGGGATGGCCGAGCAGTACTTC
abundance: few; d_gene: .; v_gene: TRBV5-4; j_gene: TRBJ1-6; CDR3aa: CASSFLEAPNSPLHF; CDR3nt: TGTGCCAGCAGCTTCTTGGAGGCCCCTAATTCACCCCTCCACTTT
abundance: .; d_gene: .; v_gene: TRBV15; j_gene: TRBJ1-5; CDR3aa: CATSREGGSNQPQHF; CDR3nt: TGTGCCACCAGCAGAGAGGGAGGTAGCAATCAGCCCCAGCATTTT
abundance: .; d_gene: .; v_gene: TRBV5-4; j_gene: TRBJ2-1; CDR3aa: CASGDISYNEQFF; CDR3nt: TGTGCCAGCGGGGACATCTCCTACAATGAGCAGTTCTTC
abundance: .; d_gene: TRBD2; v_gene: TRBV28; j_gene: TRBJ2-4; CDR3aa: CASSLRGIAKNIQYF; CDR3nt: TGTGCCAGCAGTTTGCGGGGGATAGCCAAAAACATTCAGTACTTC
abundance: .; d_gene: TRBD1; v_gene: TRBV5-1; j_gene: TRBJ2-3; CDR3aa: CASSAGTGITDTQYF; CDR3nt: TGCGCCAGCAGCGCCGGGACAGGGATCACAGATACGCAGTATTTT
abundance: .; d_gene: .; v_gene: TRBV21-1; j_gene: TRBJ2-7; CDR3aa: CASSNLGGAVTYEQYF; CDR3nt: TGTGCCAGCAGCAATCTGGGAGGGGCCGTAACCTACGAGCAGTACTTC
abundance: .; d_gene: TRBD2; v_gene: TRBV5-1; j_gene: TRBJ2-3; CDR3aa: CASSLVSGGTDTQYF; CDR3nt: TGCGCCAGCAGCTTGGTCAGCGGGGGGACAGATACGCAGTATTTT
abundance: .; d_gene: TRBD1; v_gene: TRBV6-6; j_gene: TRBJ2-7; CDR3aa: CASSDGQAPYEQYF; CDR3nt: TGTGCCAGCAGTGACGGACAGGCCCCCTACGAGCAGTACTTC
abundance: .; d_gene: .; v_gene: TRBV2; j_gene: TRBJ2-7; CDR3aa: CASSGSGSYEQYF; CDR3nt: TGTGCCAGCAGTGGAAGCGGGTCCTACGAGCAGTACTTC
abundance: .; d_gene: TRBD1; v_gene: TRBV7-6; j_gene: TRBJ2-2; CDR3aa: CASSPGTGLDTGELFF; CDR3nt: TGTGCCAGCAGCCCCGGGACAGGGTTAGACACCGGGGAGCTGTTTTTT
abundance: once; d_gene: TRBD2; v_gene: TRBV13; j_gene: TRBJ2-1; CDR3aa: CASSLQSSGGSTDESSYNEQFF; CDR3nt: TGTGCCAGCAGCTTACAGTCTAGCGGGGGGTCGACGGACGAGAGCTCCTACAATGAGCAGTTCTTC
abundance: .; d_gene: .; v_gene: TRBV30; j_gene: TRBJ2-7; CDR3aa: CAWTVSHEQYF; CDR3nt: TGTGCCTGGACAGTAAGCCACGAGCAGTACTTC
abundance: .; d_gene: TRBD1; v_gene: TRBV27; j_gene: TRBJ1-1; CDR3aa: CASSPAGQGYTEAFF; CDR3nt: TGTGCCAGCAGTCCTGCCGGACAGGGTTACACTGAAGCTTTCTTT
abundance: .; d_gene: TRBD1; v_gene: TRBV11-2; j_gene: TRBJ2-5; CDR3aa: CASSFMTGLETQYF; CDR3nt: TGTGCCAGCAGCTTTATGACAGGGCTAGAGACCCAGTACTTC
abundance: .; d_gene: TRBD2; v_gene: TRBV7-2; j_gene: TRBJ2-1; CDR3aa: CASNRLAGGREQFF; CDR3nt: TGTGCCAGCAACCGGCTAGCGGGGGGGAGGGAGCAGTTCTTC
abundance: .; d_gene: .; v_gene: TRBV28; j_gene: TRBJ1-5; CDR3aa: CASSLAGISNQPQHF; CDR3nt: TGTGCCAGCAGCTTGGCGGGCATCAGCAATCAGCCCCAGCATTTT
abundance: .; d_gene: .; v_gene: TRBV10-2; j_gene: TRBJ2-5; CDR3aa: CASSEVGTQYF; CDR3nt: TGCGCCAGCAGTGAGGTCGGGACCCAGTACTTC
abundance: .; d_gene: .; v_gene: TRBV7-2; j_gene: TRBJ1-1; CDR3aa: CASSPRGGGNTEAFF; CDR3nt: TGTGCCAGCAGCCCGCGGGGTGGGGGGAACACTGAAGCTTTCTTT
abundance: few; d_gene: .; v_gene: TRBV10-3; j_gene: TRBJ1-4; CDR3aa: CAISDPAGRGFF; CDR3nt: TGTGCCATCAGTGACCCCGCGGGCAGGGGGTTTTTT
abundance: .; d_gene: TRBD2; v_gene: TRBV5-1; j_gene: TRBJ2-3; CDR3aa: CASSLGPVSGRVDTQYF; CDR3nt: TGCGCCAGCAGCCTTGGACCCGTGAGCGGGAGGGTAGATACGCAGTATTTT
abundance: .; d_gene: .; v_gene: TRBV6-5; j_gene: TRBJ1-1; CDR3aa: CASSYRGSNTEAFF; CDR3nt: TGTGCCAGCAGTTACAGGGGCTCGAACACTGAAGCTTTCTTT
abundance: .; d_gene: .; v_gene: TRBV30; j_gene: TRBJ2-3; CDR3aa: CACSRGSTDTQYF; CDR3nt: TGTGCCTGTAGTAGGGGGAGCACAGATACGCAGTATTTT